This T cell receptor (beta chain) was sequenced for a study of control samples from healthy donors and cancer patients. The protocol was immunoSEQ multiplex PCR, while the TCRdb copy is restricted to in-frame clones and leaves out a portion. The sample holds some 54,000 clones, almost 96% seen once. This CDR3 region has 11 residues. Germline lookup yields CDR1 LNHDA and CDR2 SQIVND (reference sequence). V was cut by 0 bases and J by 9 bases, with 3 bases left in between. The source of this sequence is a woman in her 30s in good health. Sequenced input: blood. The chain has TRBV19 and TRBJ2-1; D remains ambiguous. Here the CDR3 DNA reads TGTGCCAGTAGTATAGATACTGAGCAGTTCTTC. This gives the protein CASSIDTEQFF.